One and the same sample provided the 32 T cell receptor beta chains below, sequenced in a study of vaccination and CD4 T cells after COVID-19. These receptors lack a known antigen. Scientists ran DNA taken from cultured CD4+ T cells through the Oncomine TCR Beta short-read assay for sequencing. TCRdb re-called the PCR reads through MiXCR, storing one row per CDR3 protein. The sample lists tens of thousands of distinct CDR3 sequences, about 61% occurring once. The treatment was: approximately nine-day PBMC culture with coronavirus spike peptide pools or control peptides (ViraFEST assay). The source was CD4+ T cells from blood, cultured in vitro, collected after SARS-CoV-2 vaccination. The receptors here all came from a human donor who received a COVID-19 vaccine.

The chain recombines TRBV30 with TRBJ1-3; possible D gene TRBD1, 6 bases. Trimming stripped 3 bases from V and 0 bases from J, with 12 bases between. CDR3 length: 15 amino acids. The germline V gene has CDR1 GTSNPN and CDR2 SVGIG (reference sequence). CDR3 nucleotide sequence: TGTGCCTGGAGCGAAACAGGGTTCTCTGGAAACACCATATATTTT. Protein product: CAWSETGFSGNTIYF.

J is TRBJ2-7 and V is TRBV30; tentatively, D is TRBD1 or TRBD2 (6 bases each). The CDR3 has 14 amino acids. CDR1 and CDR2 (germline): GTSNPN, SVGIG (reference sequence). V was pared by 0 bases and J by 2 bases, with 11 bases between. The CDR3 DNA follows: TGTGCCTGGAGTGTACAGGGAGGCCCCTACGAGCAGTACTTC. This gives the protein CAWSVQGGPYEQYF.

The CDR3 bases are TGTGCCAGTATAACCCCAGGGGGCAATGAAGCTTTCTTT. It yields the protein CASITPGGNEAFF. The chain combines TRBV19 with TRBJ1-1; 8 bases agree with TRBD1. CDR1 and CDR2 (germline): LNHDA, SQIVND (reference sequence). This CDR3 region has 13 residues. J gave up 7 bases and V 7 bases, and 8 bases lay outside the gene matches.

DNA for the CDR3: TGCGCCAGCCGATCCAATAGCAATCAGCCCCAGCATTTT. Translating gives CASRSNSNQPQHF. This chain links TRBV5-1 with TRBJ1-5; D gene unclear. The germline gives CDR1 SGHRS, CDR2 YFSETQ. V was trimmed by 7 bases and J by 0 bases, leaving 8 bases between them. The CDR3 sequence is 13 residues long.

This clonotype was recorded a few times. The chain carries TRBV11-3 and TRBJ1-2, with unresolved D. This CDR3 contains 13 residues. Trimming left V 3 bases short and J 8 bases short, with 13 bases between. Germline V lookup: CDR1 SGHNT, CDR2 YENEEA. CDR3 sequence: CASSFASAGGYTF. The CDR3 coding sequence is TGTGCCAGCAGCTTTGCTTCGGCAGGCGGCTACACCTTC.

CDR3 DNA sequence: TGTGCCAGCAGCCCATACCAGGCTTCACCCCTCCACTTT. The encoded protein is CASSPYQASPLHF. The chain recombines TRBV7-6 with TRBJ1-6, with D uncertain. The CDR3 sequence is 13 residues long. Looked up from germline, CDR1 is SGHVS and CDR2 is FNYEAQ. V was trimmed by 5 bases and J by 9 bases, leaving 11 bases between them. Looking up the rest from reference TRBV7-6 and TRBJ1-6 gives the full variable domain: GAGVSQSPRYKVTKRGQDVALRCDPISGHVSLYWYRQALGQGPEFLTYFNYEAQQDKSGLPNDRFSAERPEGSISTLTIQRTEQRDSAMYRCASSPYQASPLHFGNGTRLTVT.

The CDR3 protein is CASSTPTGTVEGRYTEAFF. In nucleotides, the CDR3 is TGTGCCAGTAGTACCCCGACAGGGACGGTAGAGGGGAGGTACACTGAAGCTTTCTTT. The chain links TRBV19 to TRBJ1-1, with 7 nucleotides matching TRBD1. V gave up 4 bases and J gave up 3 bases; unmatched junction bases: 20. Germline-derived CDR1 and CDR2 are LNHDA and SQIVND (reference sequence). This CDR3 has 19 residues. The full variable domain, in which reference TRBV19 and TRBJ1-1 provide the parts outside the CDR3, is DGGITQSPKYLFRKEGQNVTLSCEQNLNHDAMYWYRQDPGQGLRLIYYSQIVNDFQKGDIAEGYSVSREKKESFPLTVTSAQKNPTAFYLCASSTPTGTVEGRYTEAFFGQGTRLTVV.

The chain is built from TRBV19 and TRBJ1-1; weak D call: TRBD1 (5 bases). V lost 4 bases and J 1 base, leaving 10 bases between the germline ends. The CDR3 runs 14 residues. The germline gives CDR1 LNHDA, CDR2 SQIVND (reference sequence). The CDR3, as DNA: TGTGCCAGTAGTAAAGGGGCCGAGAACACTGAAGCTTTCTTT. Amino acids: CASSKGAENTEAFF.

The chain is built from TRBV6-1 and TRBJ1-1, with D unclear. V was trimmed by 3 bases and J by 2 bases, leaving 10 bases between them. CDR3 size: 14 residues. Germline V lookup: CDR1 MNHNS, CDR2 SASEGT. The CDR3 is CASSEAQINTEAFF. CDR3 coding DNA: TGTGCCAGCAGTGAGGCTCAGATAAACACTGAAGCTTTCTTT.

This chain connects TRBV27 to TRBJ1-6, with 7 nucleotides matching TRBD1. V trimming: 3 bases; J trimming: 11 bases; junction bases outside the gene matches: 13. Looked up from germline, CDR1 is MNHEY and CDR2 is SMNVEV (reference sequence). This CDR3 comprises 16 residues. This CDR3 reads CASSLKGTVRLTPLHF. DNA of the CDR3: TGTGCCAGCAGTTTGAAGGGGACAGTTAGGCTGACACCCCTCCACTTT.

The V gene is TRBV12-2, the J gene TRBJ1-2. TRBV12-2 is classified as a pseudogene. The CDR3 extends over 15 amino acids. DNA for the CDR3: TGTGCAAGTCGCTTAGGGGCAGGAACTACGTATGGCTACACCTTC. Protein: CASRLGAGTTYGYTF.

The chain combines TRBV19 with TRBJ1-2; weak D call: TRBD1 (6 bases). The CDR3 extends over 17 amino acids. V gave up 1 base and J gave up 4 bases, with 19 bases separating them. Per germline, CDR1 LNHDA and CDR2 SQIVND (reference sequence). Written as DNA, the CDR3 is TGTGCCAGTAGTATAGGTGGCGTAGGGCAGGGGATCTATGGCTACACCTTC. Protein sequence: CASSIGGVGQGIYGYTF. Using reference TRBV19 and TRBJ1-2 for the parts outside the CDR3, the full variable domain is DGGITQSPKYLFRKEGQNVTLSCEQNLNHDAMYWYRQDPGQGLRLIYYSQIVNDFQKGDIAEGYSVSREKKESFPLTVTSAQKNPTAFYLCASSIGGVGQGIYGYTFGSGTRLTVV.

This clonotype was observed a handful of times. The CDR3 DNA is TGTGCCAGCAGCTTAGGAAGAGAGAATGAAAAACTGTTTTTT. Amino acids: CASSLGRENEKLFF. V gene TRBV7-2 combines with J gene TRBJ1-4; D is uncertain. This CDR3 has 14 residues. CDR1 and CDR2 from the germline V gene are SGHTA and FQGNSA. The V end was cut by 1 base, the J end by 5 bases, with 8 bases between. Combining the CDR3 with reference TRBV7-2 and TRBJ1-4 gives the whole variable domain GAGVSQSPSNKVTEKGKDVELRCDPISGHTALYWYRQSLGQGLEFLIYFQGNSAPDKSGLPSDRFSAERTGGSVSTLTIQRTQQEDSAVYLCASSLGRENEKLFFGSGTQLSVL.

J is TRBJ1-6 and V is TRBV19, with D hard to call. V was trimmed by 0 bases and J by 7 bases, leaving 7 bases between them. The CDR3 runs 14 residues. Germline V gene sequence: CDR1 LNHDA, CDR2 SQIVND (reference sequence). The CDR3 sequence is CASSIDPRNSPLHF. The CDR3, as DNA: TGTGCCAGTAGTATAGATCCAAGGAATTCACCCCTCCACTTT.

This clonotype was picked up a small number of times. This chain connects TRBV6-5 to TRBJ2-7, with D unclear. V dropped 0 bases and J dropped 0 bases, with 12 bases sitting between them. CDR1 and CDR2 (germline): MNHEY, SVGAGI. CDR3 size: 16 residues. CDR3: CASSYSMYESSYEQYF. The CDR3, as DNA: TGTGCCAGCAGTTACTCGATGTACGAATCCTCCTACGAGCAGTACTTC.

This sequence joins TRBV24-1 and TRBJ1-5, with a possible D match to TRBD1 (5 bases). The CDR3 sequence is 14 residues long. Germline CDR1 and CDR2: KGHDR and SFDVKD. Trimming cost V 0 bases and J 6 bases, with 8 bases left between them. The CDR3 sequence: CATSDLGGTQPQHF. CDR3 nucleotides: TGTGCCACCAGTGATTTGGGGGGGACTCAGCCCCAGCATTTT.

The chain recombines TRBV4-1 with TRBJ2-1; TRBD2 agrees at 12 bases. The CDR3 loop spans 16 amino acids. The V segment lost 0 bases and the J segment 7 bases; nucleotides outside the gene matches: 4. Germline assignment: CDR1 MGHRA and CDR2 YSYEKL. The CDR3 loop reads CASSQETSGGKNEQFF. Written as DNA, the CDR3 is TGCGCCAGCAGCCAAGAAACTAGCGGGGGGAAGAATGAGCAGTTCTTC.

This clonotype was detected only once. This rearrangement joins TRBV6-1 to TRBJ1-2, with D unresolved. This CDR3 comprises 12 residues. V was shortened by 5 bases and J by 8 bases, with 12 bases between the two germline ends. CDR1 is MNHNS, CDR2 SASEGT, per germline. CDR3 DNA sequence: TGTGCCAGCAGTCGCCCGTCAAACGGCTACACCTTC. Its protein is CASSRPSNGYTF.

V is TRBV7-8 and J is TRBJ2-5; the match to TRBD2 covers 9 bases. This CDR3 is built from 14 residues. V gave up 4 bases and J gave up 5 bases; unmatched junction bases: 5. Germline-derived CDR1 and CDR2 are SGHVS and FQNEAQ. The CDR3 is CASSSRTSEETQYF. The CDR3 coding sequence is TGTGCCAGCAGCTCCCGGACTAGCGAGGAGACCCAGTACTTC. Variable domain in full (rest from reference TRBV7-8 and TRBJ2-5): GAGVSQSPRYKVAKRGQDVALRCDPISGHVSLFWYQQALGQGPEFLTYFQNEAQLDKSGLPSDRFFAERPEGSVSTLKIQRTQQEDSAVYLCASSSRTSEETQYFGPGTRLLVL.

V usage is TRBV25-1 and J usage is TRBJ2-1, with D hard to call. Trimming shortened V by 3 bases and J by 7 bases, and 7 bases separated the two germline ends. The V gene's germline CDR1 is MGHDK and CDR2 SYGVNS. CDR3 length equals 12 residues. The CDR3 loop is CASSDTENEQFF. Written as DNA, the CDR3 is TGTGCCAGCAGTGATACGGAGAATGAGCAGTTCTTC. Complete variable domain (other parts from reference TRBV25-1 and TRBJ2-1): EADIYQTPRYLVIGTGKKITLECSQTMGHDKMYWYQQDPGMELHLIHYSYGVNSTEKGDLSSESTVSRIRTEHFPLTLESARPSHTSQYLCASSDTENEQFFGPGTRLTVL.

The J gene is TRBJ1-2, the V gene TRBV10-3; TRBD1 aligns across 7 bases. This CDR3 region has 14 residues. V shed 3 bases and J 2 bases; nucleotides not matched to a gene: 3. Germline V lookup: CDR1 ENHRY, CDR2 SYGVKD. CDR3 residues: CAISDQGGNYGYTF. The CDR3 DNA reads as TGTGCCATCAGTGATCAGGGGGGGAACTATGGCTACACCTTC.

The V gene is TRBV19, the J gene TRBJ2-5; D is unclear. V dropped 5 bases and J dropped 3 bases, with 10 bases sitting between them. This CDR3 comprises 13 residues. Germline CDR1 and CDR2: LNHDA and SQIVND (reference sequence). The CDR3 sequence: CASSYAGEETQYF. DNA for the CDR3: TGTGCCAGTAGTTACGCAGGAGAAGAGACCCAGTACTTC. Based on the CDR3 plus reference TRBV19 and TRBJ2-5, the full variable domain is DGGITQSPKYLFRKEGQNVTLSCEQNLNHDAMYWYRQDPGQGLRLIYYSQIVNDFQKGDIAEGYSVSREKKESFPLTVTSAQKNPTAFYLCASSYAGEETQYFGPGTRLLVL.

This clonotype was seen only a few times. This chain connects TRBV7-2 to TRBJ1-1; D gene uncertain. V was shortened by 1 base and J by 1 base, with 13 bases between the two germline ends. The CDR3 totals 16 residues. Germline V gene lookup returns CDR1 SGHTA and CDR2 FQGNSA. This chain's CDR3 is CASSLVSGVRNTEAFF. The CDR3 nucleotides read TGTGCCAGCAGCTTAGTTTCCGGGGTACGGAACACTGAAGCTTTCTTT. The complete variable domain, with remaining parts taken from reference TRBV7-2 and TRBJ1-1, reads GAGVSQSPSNKVTEKGKDVELRCDPISGHTALYWYRQSLGQGLEFLIYFQGNSAPDKSGLPSDRFSAERTGGSVSTLTIQRTQQEDSAVYLCASSLVSGVRNTEAFFGQGTRLTVV.

This chain links TRBV19 with TRBJ1-5; no definite D call. Trimming shortened V by 10 bases and J by 1 base, and 14 bases separated the two germline ends. Germline CDR1 and CDR2: LNHDA and SQIVND (reference sequence). This CDR3 comprises 14 residues. The CDR3 region is CATNPDGSNQPQHF. CDR3 nucleotide sequence: TGTGCCACAAACCCCGACGGAAGCAATCAGCCCCAGCATTTT.

This clonotype has just a few counts. This sequence joins TRBV6-1 and TRBJ1-6, with D unclear. Trimming pared 7 bases from V and 7 bases from J, leaving 5 bases between. The germline V gene has CDR1 MNHNS and CDR2 SASEGT. This CDR3 comprises 11 residues. CDR3 DNA: TGTGCCAGCAATGTGAATTCACCCCTCCACTTT. Amino acids: CASNVNSPLHF.

V is TRBV19 and J is TRBJ2-2; 8 bases match TRBD1. The CDR3 extends over 14 amino acids. The V segment lost 0 bases and the J segment 9 bases; nucleotides outside the gene matches: 3. Germline assignment: CDR1 LNHDA and CDR2 SQIVND (reference sequence). The CDR3 DNA is TGTGCCAGTAGTATAGACAGGGGGCCGTGGGAGCTGTTTTTT. Translated, it gives CASSIDRGPWELFF. Together with reference TRBV19 and TRBJ2-2, the CDR3 gives the full variable domain: DGGITQSPKYLFRKEGQNVTLSCEQNLNHDAMYWYRQDPGQGLRLIYYSQIVNDFQKGDIAEGYSVSREKKESFPLTVTSAQKNPTAFYLCASSIDRGPWELFFGEGSRLTVL.

This sequence joins TRBV7-2 and TRBJ2-5, with D maybe TRBD2 (6 bases). V was cut by 1 base and J by 2 bases, with 11 bases left in between. The CDR3 length is 15 residues. Germline V gives CDR1 SGHTA, CDR2 FQGNSA. The CDR3 loop reads CASSLVAGTQETQYF. The CDR3 nucleotides read TGTGCCAGCAGCTTAGTTGCGGGGACTCAAGAGACCCAGTACTTC.

This rearrangement joins TRBV6-1 to TRBJ2-1; 12 positions agree with TRBD2. The germline V gene has CDR1 MNHNS and CDR2 SASEGT. After removal of 6 bases from V and 5 bases from J, the junction contained 2 bases not matched to a gene. The CDR3 runs 14 residues. DNA of the CDR3: TGTGCCAGCAGCGGACTAGCGGGGCACAATGAGCAGTTCTTC. It translates to CASSGLAGHNEQFF.

This clonotype was recorded once. The chain employs TRBV15 and TRBJ1-3; possible D gene TRBD1, 6 bases. Trimming took off 4 bases at V and 2 bases at J, with 9 bases between the two ends. The CDR3 has 14 amino acids. Germline V gene sequence: CDR1 LNHNV, CDR2 YYDKDF (reference sequence). The CDR3: CATSTGVTGNTIYF. CDR3 in DNA: TGTGCCACCAGCACAGGGGTAACTGGAAACACCATATATTTT.

V and J are TRBV6-1 and TRBJ1-2, with 7 bases fitting TRBD1. This CDR3 is 12 amino acids long. Germline CDR1 MNHNS, CDR2 SASEGT. The V gene end was trimmed by 6 bases and the J gene end by 2 bases; junction bases not matched to a gene: 0. The CDR3 DNA reads TGTGCCAGCAGACAGGGGAACTATGGCTACACCTTC. It is translated as CASRQGNYGYTF.

As to this clonotype: The junction differs from germline at one of its ends, possibly a read error. V is TRBV7-2 and J is TRBJ1-1; tentatively, D is TRBD1 (5 bases). Germline values: CDR1 SGHTA, CDR2 FQGNSA. The CDR3 contains 14 residues. The CDR3 sequence: CAGSIPGPNTEAFF. CDR3 bases: TGTGCCGGCAGCATCCCGGGGCCGAACACTGAAGCTTTCTTT.

V usage is TRBV20-1 and J usage is TRBJ1-2; 7 nucleotides match TRBD1. The CDR3 has 13 amino acids. Germline CDR1 and CDR2: DFQATT and SNEGSKA (reference sequence). The V and J ends lost 1 base and 4 bases, in that order; junction bases with no gene match: 3. For the CDR3, the DNA is TGCAGTGCTAGAGGCACAGGGGTCTATGGCTACACCTTC. Protein product: CSARGTGVYGYTF.